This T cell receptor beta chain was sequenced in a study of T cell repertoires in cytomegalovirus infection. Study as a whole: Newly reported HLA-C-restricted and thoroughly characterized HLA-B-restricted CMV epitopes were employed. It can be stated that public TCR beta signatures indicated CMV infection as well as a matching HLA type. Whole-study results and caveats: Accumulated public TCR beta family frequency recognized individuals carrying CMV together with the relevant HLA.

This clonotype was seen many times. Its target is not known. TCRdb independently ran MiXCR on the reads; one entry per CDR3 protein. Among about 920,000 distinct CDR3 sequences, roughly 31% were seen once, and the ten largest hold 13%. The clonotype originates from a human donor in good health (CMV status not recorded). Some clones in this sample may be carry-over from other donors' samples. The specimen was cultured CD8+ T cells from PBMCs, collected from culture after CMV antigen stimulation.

CDR3 sequence reads: CASSLEPGGGYGYTF. CDR3 in DNA: TGTGCCAGCAGCTTAGAACCAGGGGGCGGCTATGGCTACACCTTC. The rearrangement links TRBV7-2 to TRBJ1-2; 8 bases match TRBD1. Germline lookup yields CDR1 SGHTA and CDR2 FQGNSA. This CDR3 comprises 15 residues. V shed 1 base, J shed 4 bases, and the junction held 5 bases outside the gene matches.